A single sample is the source of the 12 T cell receptor beta chains below, sequenced in a study of cytomegalovirus exposure and HLA in healthy donors. The PCR ran on 60 Vbeta and 13 Jbeta primers. TCRdb's table, derived via immunoSEQ multiplex PCR, lists solely in-frame clones and lacks some. The sample gives 150,000 to 200,000 clones, more than 75% of which show up once; about 1.5% is in the top ten. Sequenced sample: PBMCs. These receptors were obtained from a male donor in good health and CMV-seronegative.

CDR3: CASSPPRDRGKGNTIYF. CDR3 nucleotides: TGTGCCAGCTCACCACCCCGGGACAGGGGAAAAGGAAACACCATATATTTT. The rearrangement uses TRBV18 and TRBJ1-3; 10 nucleotides match TRBD1. Trimming cost V 0 bases and J 4 bases; bases outside gene matches: 6. The CDR3 extends over 17 amino acids. Germline assignment: CDR1 KGHSH and CDR2 LQKENI.

The chain combines TRBV29-1 with TRBJ1-2, with D uncertain. The length of the CDR3 is 13 residues. V was trimmed by 4 bases and J by 8 bases, leaving 17 bases between them. Germline loops: CDR1 SQVTM, CDR2 ANQGSEA. The CDR3 is CSVVGEMAWGYTF. CDR3 DNA: TGCAGCGTTGTGGGCGAGATGGCCTGGGGCTACACCTTC.

The V and J genes are TRBV6-6 and TRBJ2-1; a weak D match, TRBD2 (6 bases). The CDR3 sequence is 15 residues long. Between the trimmed V and J ends, which lost 4 bases and 3 bases, there was a span of 13 bases. Germline CDR1 is MNHNY and CDR2 is SVGAGI (reference sequence). The CDR3 DNA sequence: TGTGCCAGCAGTTTGTCGGGAGAGTACTACAATGAGCAGTTCTTC. Its protein product is CASSLSGEYYNEQFF.

The chain combines TRBV7-9 with TRBJ1-2; tentative D call: TRBD1 (5 bases). The CDR3 is made up of 14 amino acids. CDR1 is SEHNR, CDR2 FQNEAQ, per germline (reference sequence). V was shortened by 1 base and J by 6 bases, with 12 bases between the two germline ends. This CDR3 reads CASSLGRREDGYTF. The CDR3 DNA reads TGTGCCAGCAGCTTAGGTCGCAGGGAAGATGGCTACACCTTC.

This chain uses TRBV2 with TRBJ1-4; the match to TRBD1 covers 8 bases. Germline V CDR1 and CDR2: SNHLY, FYNNEI. V shed 8 bases and J 6 bases; nucleotides not matched to a gene: 8. The CDR3 spans 14 residues. Written as DNA, the CDR3 is TGTGCCAGCGTCGACAGGGGAGGAGATGAAAAACTGTTTTTT. It encodes CASVDRGGDEKLFF.

The rearrangement uses TRBV28 and TRBJ1-4; 10 bases line up with TRBD1. This CDR3 spans 15 amino acids. Trimming cost V 4 bases and J 8 bases; bases outside gene matches: 7. Germline CDR1 and CDR2: MDHEN and SYDVKM. The DNA of the CDR3 is TGTGCCAGCAGTTGGCCGGGACAGGGGAGGGAAAAACTGTTTTTT. This codes for CASSWPGQGREKLFF.

This clone came up once. The genes are TRBV25-1 and TRBJ2-5, with D hard to call. The germline CDR1 and CDR2 sequences are MGHDK and SYGVNS. The CDR3 loop spans 14 amino acids. Trimming took off 0 bases at V and 2 bases at J, with 7 bases between the two ends. CDR3 amino acids: CASSEYKQQETQYF. In nucleotides, the CDR3 is TGTGCCAGCAGTGAATATAAACAGCAAGAGACCCAGTACTTC. The full variable domain, rest sourced from reference TRBV25-1 and TRBJ2-5, is EADIYQTPRYLVIGTGKKITLECSQTMGHDKMYWYQQDPGMELHLIHYSYGVNSTEKGDLSSESTVSRIRTEHFPLTLESARPSHTSQYLCASSEYKQQETQYFGPGTRLLVL.

The J gene is TRBJ1-5, the V gene TRBV4-3; D not certain. Trimming removed 0 bases at V and 4 bases at J, with 10 bases between. Germline CDR1 reads LGHNA; CDR2 reads YSLEER. This CDR3 region has 15 residues. CDR3 DNA: TGCGCCAGCAGCCAAGATTCATCGGGTAATCAGCCCCAGCATTTT. It translates to CASSQDSSGNQPQHF.

The V and J genes are TRBV28 and TRBJ1-5; D is unresolved. Germline CDR1 MDHEN, CDR2 SYDVKM. This CDR3 contains 15 residues. V was trimmed by 5 bases and J by 4 bases, leaving 15 bases between them. This chain's CDR3 is CASSKRLLSNQPQHF. The CDR3 DNA reads as TGTGCCAGCAGTAAGAGACTCCTTTCGAATCAGCCCCAGCATTTT.

This sequence joins TRBV2 and TRBJ2-1; TRBD2 is a possible D gene (5 bases). The V gene's germline CDR1 is SNHLY and CDR2 FYNNEI. V was trimmed by 3 bases and J by 10 bases, leaving 7 bases between them. This CDR3 comprises 11 residues. This CDR3 reads CASSEWREQFF. Here the CDR3 DNA reads TGTGCCAGCAGTGAGTGGAGGGAGCAGTTCTTC.

The rearrangement joins TRBV6-6 to TRBJ2-1, with D perhaps TRBD1 (5 bases). This CDR3 spans 14 amino acids. Germline loops: CDR1 MNHNY, CDR2 SVGAGI (reference sequence). The V and J ends lost 6 bases and 9 bases respectively, with 18 bases between them. The CDR3 bases are TGTGCCAGCAGCTCTACAGGAGTGATTGGTGAGCAGTTCTTC. Residues: CASSSTGVIGEQFF.

The gene calls are TRBV7-9 and TRBJ1-1; 7 bases are a match to TRBD1. The CDR3 spans 15 residues. The germline CDR1 and CDR2 sequences are SEHNR and FQNEAQ (reference sequence). V lost 5 bases, J lost 0 bases, and 6 bases stayed unmatched. The CDR3 region is CASSRPQGVNTEAFF. The CDR3 DNA sequence: TGTGCCAGCAGCCGTCCCCAGGGGGTGAACACTGAAGCTTTCTTT.